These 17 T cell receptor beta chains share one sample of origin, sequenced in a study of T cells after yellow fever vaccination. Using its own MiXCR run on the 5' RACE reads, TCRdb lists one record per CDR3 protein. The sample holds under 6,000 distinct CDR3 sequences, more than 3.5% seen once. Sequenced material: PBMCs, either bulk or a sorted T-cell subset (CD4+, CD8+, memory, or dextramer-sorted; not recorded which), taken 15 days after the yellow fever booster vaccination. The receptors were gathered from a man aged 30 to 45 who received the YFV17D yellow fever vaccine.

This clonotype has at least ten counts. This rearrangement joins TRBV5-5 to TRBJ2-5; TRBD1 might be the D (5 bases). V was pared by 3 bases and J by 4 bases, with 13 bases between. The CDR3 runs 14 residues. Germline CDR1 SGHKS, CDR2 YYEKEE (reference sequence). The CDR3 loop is CASSYTGALETQYF. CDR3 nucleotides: TGTGCCAGCAGCTATACAGGTGCTTTAGAGACCCAGTACTTC.

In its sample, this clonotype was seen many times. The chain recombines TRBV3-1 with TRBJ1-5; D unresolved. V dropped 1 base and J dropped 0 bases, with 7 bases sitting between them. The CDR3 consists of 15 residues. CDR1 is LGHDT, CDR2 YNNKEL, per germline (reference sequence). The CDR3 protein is CASSQGGYSNQPQHF. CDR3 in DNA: TGTGCCAGCAGCCAAGGAGGGTATAGCAATCAGCCCCAGCATTTT.

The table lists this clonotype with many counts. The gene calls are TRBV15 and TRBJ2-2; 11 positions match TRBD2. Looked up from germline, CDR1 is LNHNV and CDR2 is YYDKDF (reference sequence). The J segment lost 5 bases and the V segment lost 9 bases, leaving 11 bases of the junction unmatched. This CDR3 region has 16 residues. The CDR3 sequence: CATTNPRTSGTGELFF. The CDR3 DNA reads TGTGCCACTACCAACCCTCGGACTAGCGGGACCGGGGAGCTGTTTTTT.

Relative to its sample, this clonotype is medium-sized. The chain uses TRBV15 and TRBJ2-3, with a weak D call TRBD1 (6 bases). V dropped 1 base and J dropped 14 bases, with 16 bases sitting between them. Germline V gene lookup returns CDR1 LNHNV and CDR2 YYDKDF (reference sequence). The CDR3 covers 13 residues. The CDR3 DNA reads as TGTGCCACCAGCAGAGGGGACACCGAGTCCCCGTATTTT. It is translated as CATSRGDTESPYF.

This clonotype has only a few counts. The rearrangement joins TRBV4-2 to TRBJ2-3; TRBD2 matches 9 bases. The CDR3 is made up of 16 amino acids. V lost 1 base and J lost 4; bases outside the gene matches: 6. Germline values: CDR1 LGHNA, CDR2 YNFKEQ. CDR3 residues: CASSQVLAGGPDTQYF. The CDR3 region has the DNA TGTGCCAGCAGCCAAGTGCTTGCGGGAGGGCCAGATACGCAGTATTTT.

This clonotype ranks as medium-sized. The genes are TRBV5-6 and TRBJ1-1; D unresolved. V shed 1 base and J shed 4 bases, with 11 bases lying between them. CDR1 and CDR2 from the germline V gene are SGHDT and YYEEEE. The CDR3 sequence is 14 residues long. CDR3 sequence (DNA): TGTGCCAGCAGCTTGCATCCGGACCCCACTGAAGCTTTCTTT. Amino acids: CASSLHPDPTEAFF.

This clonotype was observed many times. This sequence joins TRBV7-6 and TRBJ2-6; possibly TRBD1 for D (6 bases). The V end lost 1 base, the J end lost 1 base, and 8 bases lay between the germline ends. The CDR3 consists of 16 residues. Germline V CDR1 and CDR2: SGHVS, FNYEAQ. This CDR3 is CASSLVRGSGANVLTF. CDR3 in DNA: TGTGCCAGCAGCTTAGTGAGGGGGTCTGGGGCCAACGTCCTGACTTTC.

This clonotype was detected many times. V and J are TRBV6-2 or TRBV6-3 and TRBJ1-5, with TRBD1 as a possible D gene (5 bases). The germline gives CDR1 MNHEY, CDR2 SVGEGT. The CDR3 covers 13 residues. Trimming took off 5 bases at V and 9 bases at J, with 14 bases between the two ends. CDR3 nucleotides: TGTGCCAGCAGTGGGGACGGTGGTTTGCCCCAGCATTTT. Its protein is CASSGDGGLPQHF.

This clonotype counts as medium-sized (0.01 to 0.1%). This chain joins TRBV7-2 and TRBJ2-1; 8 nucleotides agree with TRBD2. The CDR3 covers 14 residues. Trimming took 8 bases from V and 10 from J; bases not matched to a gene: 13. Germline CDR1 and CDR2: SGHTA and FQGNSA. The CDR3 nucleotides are TGTGCCAGCGGCAGGACTAGCCCTCTCAGCGAGCAGTTCTTC. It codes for CASGRTSPLSEQFF.

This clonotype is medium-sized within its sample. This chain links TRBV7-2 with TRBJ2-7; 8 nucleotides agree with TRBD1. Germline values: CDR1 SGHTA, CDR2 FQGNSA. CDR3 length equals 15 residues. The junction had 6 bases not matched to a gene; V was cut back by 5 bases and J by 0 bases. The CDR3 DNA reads TGTGCCAGCAGCCCTCGGACAGGGAGCTCCTACGAGCAGTACTTC. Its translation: CASSPRTGSSYEQYF. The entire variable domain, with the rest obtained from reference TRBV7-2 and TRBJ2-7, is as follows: GAGVSQSPSNKVTEKGKDVELRCDPISGHTALYWYRQSLGQGLEFLIYFQGNSAPDKSGLPSDRFSAERTGGSVSTLTIQRTQQEDSAVYLCASSPRTGSSYEQYFGPGTRLTVT.

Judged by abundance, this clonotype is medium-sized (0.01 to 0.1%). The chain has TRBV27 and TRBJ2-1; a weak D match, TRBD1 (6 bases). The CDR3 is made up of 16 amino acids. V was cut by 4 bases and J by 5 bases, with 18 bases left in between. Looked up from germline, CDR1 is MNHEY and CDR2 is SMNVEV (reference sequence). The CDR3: CASSSTGHLGDNEQFF. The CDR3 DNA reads TGTGCCAGCAGTTCTACGGGACACTTAGGGGACAATGAGCAGTTCTTC.

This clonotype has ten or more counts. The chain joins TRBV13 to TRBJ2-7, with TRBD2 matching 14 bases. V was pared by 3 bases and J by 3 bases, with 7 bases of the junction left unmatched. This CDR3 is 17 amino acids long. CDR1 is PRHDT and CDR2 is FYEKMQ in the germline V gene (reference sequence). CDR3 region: CASSFGLGLAGVYEQYF. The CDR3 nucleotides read TGTGCCAGCAGCTTTGGGTTGGGACTAGCGGGAGTCTACGAGCAGTACTTC.

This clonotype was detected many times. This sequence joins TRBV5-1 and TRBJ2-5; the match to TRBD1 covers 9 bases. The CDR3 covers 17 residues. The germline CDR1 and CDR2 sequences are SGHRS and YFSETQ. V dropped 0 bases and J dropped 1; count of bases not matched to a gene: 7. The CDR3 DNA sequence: TGCGCCAGCAGCTTGGCTAGGGGACAGGGCTTCCAAGAGACCCAGTACTTC. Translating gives CASSLARGQGFQETQYF. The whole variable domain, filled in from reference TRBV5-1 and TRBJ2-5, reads KAGVTQTPRYLIKTRGQQVTLSCSPISGHRSVSWYQQTPGQGLQFLFEYFSETQRNKGNFPGRFSGRQFSNSRSEMNVSTLELGDSALYLCASSLARGQGFQETQYFGPGTRLLVL.

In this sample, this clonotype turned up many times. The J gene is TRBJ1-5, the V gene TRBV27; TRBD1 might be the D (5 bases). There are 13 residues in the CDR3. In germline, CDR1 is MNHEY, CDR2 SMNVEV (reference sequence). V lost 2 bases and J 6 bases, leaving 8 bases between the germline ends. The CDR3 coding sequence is TGTGCCAGCAGTTTAGGAGGGACTCAGCCCCAGCATTTT. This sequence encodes CASSLGGTQPQHF.

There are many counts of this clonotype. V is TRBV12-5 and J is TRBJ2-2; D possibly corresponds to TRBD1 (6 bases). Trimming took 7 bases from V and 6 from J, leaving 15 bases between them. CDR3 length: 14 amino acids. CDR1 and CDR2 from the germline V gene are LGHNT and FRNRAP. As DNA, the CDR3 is TGTGCTAGTGCCTTCTGGGGGACACCCGGGGAGCTGTTTTTT. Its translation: CASAFWGTPGELFF. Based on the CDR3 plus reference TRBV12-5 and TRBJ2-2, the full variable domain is DARVTQTPRHKVTEMGQEVTMRCQPILGHNTVFWYRQTMMQGLELLAYFRNRAPLDDSGMPKDRFSAEMPDATLATLKIQPSEPRDSAVYFCASAFWGTPGELFFGEGSRLTVL.

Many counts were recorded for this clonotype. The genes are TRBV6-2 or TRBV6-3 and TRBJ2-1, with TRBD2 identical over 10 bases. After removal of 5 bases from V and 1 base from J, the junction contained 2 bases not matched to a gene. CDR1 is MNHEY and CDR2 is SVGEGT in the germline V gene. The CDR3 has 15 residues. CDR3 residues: CASSLAGVSYNEQFF. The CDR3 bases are TGTGCCAGCAGTCTAGCGGGAGTTTCCTACAATGAGCAGTTCTTC.

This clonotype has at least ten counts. Here the CDR3 reads CASSYSNLGSETQYF. The CDR3, as DNA: TGTGCCAGCAGTTACTCCAACCTGGGGTCAGAGACCCAGTACTTC. This rearrangement joins TRBV6-2 or TRBV6-3 to TRBJ2-5, with D uncertain. CDR1 and CDR2 (germline): MNHEY, SVGEGT. The length of the CDR3 is 15 residues. The V end lost 0 bases, the J end lost 4 bases, and 12 bases lay between the germline ends.